This T cell receptor beta chain comes out of a study of metastatic and nonmetastatic thyroid tumors. The V segment lost 4 bases and the J segment 3 bases; nucleotides outside the gene matches: 7. Germline V CDR1 and CDR2: SGHRS, YFSETQ. The CDR3 has 16 amino acids. Of note for this clone: Its antigen is unidentified.

TCRdb re-clonotyped the PCR reads via MiXCR. The repertoire has about 6,100 clones, 25% to 35% of them found once; the top ten carry roughly 43%. Findings of the study overall: Patients with malignant thyroid tumors reportedly had significantly higher TCR beta diversity than those with benign nodules, in blood and tumor.

Each patient went into thyroid surgery without having received any treatment. The receptor's source is a female donor with papillary thyroid cancer or a benign thyroid nodule (not recorded which). Some clones in this sample may be carry-over from other donors' samples. This rearrangement joins TRBV5-1 to TRBJ2-2, with 9 bases aligning to TRBD2. The sample was adjacent normal tissue. The CDR3 reads CASSRGIAGDTGELFF. The CDR3 DNA is TGCGCCAGCAGCCGGGGAATAGCGGGGGACACCGGGGAGCTGTTTTTT.